This T cell receptor beta chain emerged from a study of T cell responses to AZD1222 COVID-19 vaccine. The study, taken as a whole, reports: Samples come after the peak T cell response, not at day 14.

This table comes from immunoSEQ multiplex PCR, and its TCRdb copy is limited to in-frame clones, with some not included. This table has approximately 190,000 clones, 85% to 95% appearing once. A word on this clone: No antigen is known for it.

CDR1 and CDR2 (germline): MNHEY, SVGEGT. Deletions cut 6 bases from V and 8 bases from J, with 19 bases between. CDR3 length: 14 residues. V gene TRBV6-2 or TRBV6-3 combines with J gene TRBJ1-2; TRBD1 might be the D (6 bases). This specimen was peripheral blood, taken on day 0 of AZD1222 vaccination. This sequence was found in an adult in good health. CDR3 amino acids: CASSPDSRGQGYTF. CDR3 sequence (DNA): TGTGCCAGCAGCCCCGATAGCAGGGGCCAGGGCTACACCTTC.